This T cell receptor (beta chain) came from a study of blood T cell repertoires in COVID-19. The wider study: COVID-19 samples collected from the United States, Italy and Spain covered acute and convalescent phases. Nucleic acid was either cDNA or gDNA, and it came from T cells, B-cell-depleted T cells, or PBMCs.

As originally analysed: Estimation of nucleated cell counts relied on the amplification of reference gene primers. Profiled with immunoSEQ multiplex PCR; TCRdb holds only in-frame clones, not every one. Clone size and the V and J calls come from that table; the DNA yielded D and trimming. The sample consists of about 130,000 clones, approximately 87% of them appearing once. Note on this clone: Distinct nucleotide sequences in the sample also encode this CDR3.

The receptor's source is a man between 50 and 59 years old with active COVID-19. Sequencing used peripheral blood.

The CDR3 DNA is TGTGCCAGCAGCTCCAGGGGGCGGGAGACCCAGTACTTC. Its translation: CASSSRGRETQYF. The chain employs TRBV12-3 or TRBV12-4 and TRBJ2-5; 8 bases map to TRBD1. The J segment lost 5 bases and the V segment lost 6 bases, leaving 5 bases of the junction unmatched. The CDR3 totals 13 residues.